The 11 T cell receptor beta chains presented below share a single source sample, sequenced in a study of response to subunit inactivated influenza vaccine. Each CDR3 protein gets one entry after TCRdb re-called the RT-PCR reads with MiXCR. The sample yields around 530,000 distinct CDR3 sequences, approximately 12% seen once. Source: PBMCs from blood, taken on the day of vaccination. These receptors all stem from a man aged 45-60 years who received an inactivated influenza vaccine.

This clonotype was recorded a few times. V usage is TRBV5-8 and J usage is TRBJ1-5; D is uncertain. This CDR3 contains 14 residues. The germline gives CDR1 SGHTS, CDR2 YDEGEE. Trimming removed 4 bases from V and 4 bases from J, with 12 bases in between. The CDR3 DNA follows: TGTGCCAGCAGCATCGATACTCAGAATCAGCCCCAGCATTTT. Translating gives CASSIDTQNQPQHF.

The V call is TRBV28, the J call TRBJ2-5; D gene unclear. With 7 bases removed from V and 3 bases from J, the gap between germline ends came to 12 bases. Germline V gene lookup returns CDR1 MDHEN and CDR2 SYDVKM. The CDR3 loop spans 13 amino acids. The CDR3 bases are TGTGCCAGCACCCCAGACGGTAAAGAGACCCAGTACTTC. This sequence encodes CASTPDGKETQYF.

This clonotype has at least ten counts. The genes are TRBV6-1 and TRBJ1-1, with 11 bases matching TRBD1. The length of the CDR3 is 15 residues. Per germline, CDR1 MNHNS and CDR2 SASEGT. Trimming cost V 8 bases and J 2 bases; bases outside gene matches: 7. The CDR3, as DNA: TGTGCCAGCGTGGCCCGGACAGGGGGCAACACTGAAGCTTTCTTT. This codes for CASVARTGGNTEAFF.

The chain is built from TRBV27 and TRBJ2-1; 9 bases match TRBD1. This CDR3 is 18 amino acids long. Germline V gene sequence: CDR1 MNHEY, CDR2 SMNVEV (reference sequence). V lost 3 bases and J lost 3; bases outside the gene matches: 12. In DNA form, the CDR3 reads TGTGCCAGCAGTTTCCTCGGCCTAGGACAGGGGAGCTACAATGAGCAGTTCTTC. This encodes CASSFLGLGQGSYNEQFF.

This chain connects TRBV20-1 to TRBJ1-4; the match to TRBD1 covers 9 bases. Germline assignment: CDR1 DFQATT and CDR2 SNEGSKA (reference sequence). V gave up 3 bases and J gave up 4 bases; unmatched junction bases: 6. This CDR3 is built from 15 residues. The CDR3 nucleotides are TGCAGTGCTAGGGAAACAGGGGGCAGTAATGAAAAACTGTTTTTT. It yields the protein CSARETGGSNEKLFF.

The rearrangement joins TRBV4-1 to TRBJ2-2; D is ambiguous. Trimming stripped 0 bases from V and 0 bases from J, with 8 bases between. The germline V gene encodes CDR1 MGHRA and CDR2 YSYEKL. The CDR3 consists of 16 residues. CDR3 in DNA: TGCGCCAGCAGCCAAGAGCCATTCGCGAACACCGGGGAGCTGTTTTTT. Amino acid sequence: CASSQEPFANTGELFF.

The chain's CDR3 is CASSFRTSGRAYAGELFF. In DNA, the CDR3 is TGTGCCAGCAGCTTCCGGACTAGCGGGAGGGCCTATGCCGGGGAGCTGTTTTTT. The chain employs TRBV11-1 and TRBJ2-2; 15 bases are a match to TRBD2. V was clipped by 3 bases and J by 6 bases; unmatched bases: 8. CDR1 and CDR2 (germline): SGHAT, FQDESV (reference sequence). The CDR3 contains 18 residues.

CDR3 DNA sequence: TGTGCCAGCAGCCGGAGCGGGGCCTACAATGAGCAGTTCTTC. Translating gives CASSRSGAYNEQFF. This chain joins TRBV7-2 and TRBJ2-1; the match to TRBD2 covers 7 bases. Germline CDR1 reads SGHTA; CDR2 reads FQGNSA. V dropped 5 bases and J dropped 2; count of bases not matched to a gene: 3. The CDR3 has 14 residues.

This clonotype was detected only a few times. The chain links TRBV18 to TRBJ2-7; unclear D gene. In germline, CDR1 is KGHSH, CDR2 LQKENI. With 6 bases removed from V and 2 bases from J, the gap between germline ends came to 14 bases. There are 14 residues in the CDR3. The CDR3 bases are TGTGCCAGCTCTCCCGGCTTTTCCCCCTACGAGCAGTACTTC. It specifies CASSPGFSPYEQYF.

This clonotype was picked up a small number of times. The V call is TRBV11-2, the J call TRBJ2-2; unclear D gene. Trimming stripped 5 bases from V and 0 bases from J, with 19 bases between. CDR3 length: 18 amino acids. Looked up from germline, CDR1 is SGHAT and CDR2 is FQNNGV. CDR3 nucleotide sequence: TGTGCCAGCAGCATCTATGCCTTACCGCTCGCGAACACCGGGGAGCTGTTTTTT. Translation: CASSIYALPLANTGELFF.

The CDR3 here is CSARDRQGASRTEAFF. The CDR3 nucleotides read TGCAGTGCTAGAGATAGGCAGGGGGCAAGTCGAACTGAAGCTTTCTTT. V is TRBV20-1 and J is TRBJ1-1; TRBD1 matches 8 bases. Trimming at V came to 0 bases and at J to 5 bases, leaving 11 bases not matched to a gene. The V gene's germline CDR1 is DFQATT and CDR2 SNEGSKA (reference sequence). The CDR3 totals 16 residues.